This entry concerns a single T cell receptor beta chain. Its antigen is undetermined. This sample was included in a study of OX40 agonist ivuxolimab in advanced cancers. Whole-study context: At 0.01 to 10 mg/kg, ivuxolimab was administered intravenously to patients every 2 weeks. Prior anti-PD-1, anti-PD-L1 or anti-CTLA-4 therapy did not bar entry, and about 40% had some. In three patients, partial responses were observed, one with hepatocellular carcinoma and two with cutaneous melanoma. General study points: Some nonresponders likewise displayed low normalized T-cell clonal expansion.

Data came from immunoSEQ multiplex PCR; TCRdb stores just in-frame clones and leaves some out. This table holds under 80,000 clones, approximately 86% found once. The CDR3 has 14 amino acids. Germline CDR1 reads SGHDT; CDR2 reads YYEEEE. V shed 4 bases, J shed 2 bases, and the junction held 4 bases outside the gene matches. This chain uses TRBV5-6 with TRBJ2-7; TRBD2 matches 9 bases. This clonotype was sampled from an adult with an advanced solid tumor such as melanoma, head and neck, liver or kidney cancer. The input for sequencing was CD4+ or CD8+ T cells sorted from blood, taken in a trial of the OX40 agonist ivuxolimab. The CDR3 protein is CASSRGGGTYEQYF. DNA of the CDR3: TGTGCCAGCAGCCGCGGGGGGGGCACCTACGAGCAGTACTTC.